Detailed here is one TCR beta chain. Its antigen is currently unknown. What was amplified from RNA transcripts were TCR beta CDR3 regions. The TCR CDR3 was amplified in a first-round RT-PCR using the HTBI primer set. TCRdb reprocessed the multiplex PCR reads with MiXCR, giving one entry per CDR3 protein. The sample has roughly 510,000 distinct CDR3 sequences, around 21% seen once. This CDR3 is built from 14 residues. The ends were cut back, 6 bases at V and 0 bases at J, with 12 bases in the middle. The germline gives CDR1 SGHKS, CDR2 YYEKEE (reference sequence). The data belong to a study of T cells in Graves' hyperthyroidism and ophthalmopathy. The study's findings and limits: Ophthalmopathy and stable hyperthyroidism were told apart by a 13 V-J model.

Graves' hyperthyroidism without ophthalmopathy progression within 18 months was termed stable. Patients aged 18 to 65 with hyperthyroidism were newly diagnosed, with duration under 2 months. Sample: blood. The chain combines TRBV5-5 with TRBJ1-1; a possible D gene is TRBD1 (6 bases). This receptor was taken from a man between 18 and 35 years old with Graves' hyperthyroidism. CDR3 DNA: TGTGCCAGCATCCTACAGGGATTGAACACTGAAGCTTTCTTT. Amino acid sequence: CASILQGLNTEAFF.